This T cell receptor (beta chain) was captured in a study of cytomegalovirus exposure and HLA in healthy donors. The CDR3 runs to 16 residues. Germline CDR1 SGHAT, CDR2 FQDESV (reference sequence). Unmatched junction bases numbered 11, after V lost 5 bases and J lost 3 bases. Study results and caveats: One cluster of highly shared sequence variants probably arose as a sequencing artifact.

For this clone: Its antigen is undetermined.

Both 60 Vbeta primers and 13 Jbeta primers went into the PCR. Generated by immunoSEQ multiplex PCR, the TCRdb table keeps only in-frame clones and is missing some. The sample holds about 130,000 clones, about 78% seen once. This rearrangement joins TRBV11-1 to TRBJ2-7, with 9 bases identical to TRBD1. Sequencing was carried out using PBMCs. This receptor was taken from a human donor in good health. CDR3 DNA: TGTGCCAGCAGCCATCGTCCTGGGACAGGGTACTACGAGCAGTACTTC. Its translation: CASSHRPGTGYYEQYF.